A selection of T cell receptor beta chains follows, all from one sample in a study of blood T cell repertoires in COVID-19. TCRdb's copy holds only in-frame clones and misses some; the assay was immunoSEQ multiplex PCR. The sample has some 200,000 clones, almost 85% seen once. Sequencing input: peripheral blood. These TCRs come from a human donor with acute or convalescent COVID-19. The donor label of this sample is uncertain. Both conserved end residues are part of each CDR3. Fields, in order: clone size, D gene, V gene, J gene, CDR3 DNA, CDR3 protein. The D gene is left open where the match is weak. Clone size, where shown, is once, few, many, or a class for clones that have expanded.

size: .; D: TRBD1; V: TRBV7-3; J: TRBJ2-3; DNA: TGTGCCAGCAGCTTCGGACAGGGGCTCACAGATACGCAGTATTTT; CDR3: CASSFGQGLTDTQYF
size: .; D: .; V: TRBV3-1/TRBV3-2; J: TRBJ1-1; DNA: TGTGCCAGCAGCGCGCGGGTAAAGACTGAAGCTTTCTTT; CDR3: CASSARVKTEAFF
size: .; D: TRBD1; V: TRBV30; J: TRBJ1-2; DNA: TGTGCCTGGAGCGCACGCGGATCAGGGGGCGGCTATGGCTACACCTTC; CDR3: CAWSARGSGGGYGYTF
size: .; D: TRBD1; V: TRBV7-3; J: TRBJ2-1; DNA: TGTGCCAGCAGCTTCCGGGACAGGGTTTTTGATGAGCAGTTCTTC; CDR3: CASSFRDRVFDEQFF
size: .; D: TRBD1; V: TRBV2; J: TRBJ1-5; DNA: TGTGCCAGCACCCGGACAGGGCAGGGGCAGCCCCAGCATTTT; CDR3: CASTRTGQGQPQHF
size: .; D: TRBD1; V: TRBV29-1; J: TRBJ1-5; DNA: TGCAGCGTGGGTCCGGACAGGACCAATCAGCCCCAGCATTTT; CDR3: CSVGPDRTNQPQHF
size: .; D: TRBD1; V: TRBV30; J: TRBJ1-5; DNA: TGTGCCTGGAGTATTAGGACAGGGGGCGACAATCAGCCCCAGCATTTT; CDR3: CAWSIRTGGDNQPQHF
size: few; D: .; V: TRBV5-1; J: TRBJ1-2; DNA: TGCGCCAGCAGCCCCCGTCCGGGTGGCTACACCTTC; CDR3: CASSPRPGGYTF
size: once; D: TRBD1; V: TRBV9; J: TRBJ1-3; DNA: TGTGCCAGCAGCGTAGCCGCAGGGGGCCCCTCTGGAAACACCATATATTTT; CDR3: CASSVAAGGPSGNTIYF
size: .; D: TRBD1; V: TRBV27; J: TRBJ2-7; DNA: TGTGCCAGCAGCAACTCTCCAGGGGGCATCGCCTACGAGCAGTACTTC; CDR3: CASSNSPGGIAYEQYF
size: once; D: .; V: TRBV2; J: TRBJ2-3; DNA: TGTGCCAGCAGTGAAGCCGCACAATACACAGATACGCAGTATTTT; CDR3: CASSEAAQYTDTQYF
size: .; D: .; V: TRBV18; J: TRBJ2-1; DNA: TGTGCCAGCTCACCACACAAGGAGGCACTGGGATACAATGAGCAGTTCTTC; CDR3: CASSPHKEALGYNEQFF
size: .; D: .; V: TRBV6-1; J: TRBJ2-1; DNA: TGTGCCAGCAGTGACCGGTTTGCCCAAGGAGGAGCCAATGAGCAGTTCTTC; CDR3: CASSDRFAQGGANEQFF
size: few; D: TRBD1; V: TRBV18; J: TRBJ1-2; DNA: TGTGCCAGCTCAACTGCGACAGGGGATGGTAATGGCTACACCTTC; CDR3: CASSTATGDGNGYTF
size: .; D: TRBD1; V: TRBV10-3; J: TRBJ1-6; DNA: TGTGCCATCAGTGGGGGACAGGGAAATTCACCCCTCCACTTT; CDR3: CAISGGQGNSPLHF
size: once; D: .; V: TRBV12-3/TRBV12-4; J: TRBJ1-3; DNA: TGTGCCAGCAGTTTGGAGTTTGGAAACACCATATATTTT; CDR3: CASSLEFGNTIYF
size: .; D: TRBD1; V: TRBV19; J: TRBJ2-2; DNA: TGTGCCAGTAGTACCCTCGACAGGGTGGCGAACACCGGGGAGCTGTTTTTT; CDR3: CASSTLDRVANTGELFF
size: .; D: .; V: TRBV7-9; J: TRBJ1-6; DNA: TGTGCCAGCAGCTTCGATCAGAATAATTCACCCCTCCACTTT; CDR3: CASSFDQNNSPLHF
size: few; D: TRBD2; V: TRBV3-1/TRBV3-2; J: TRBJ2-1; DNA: TGTGCCAGCAGCCGGGCCCGGACTAGCGGGAGTCTTTACAATGAGCAGTTCTTC; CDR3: CASSRARTSGSLYNEQFF
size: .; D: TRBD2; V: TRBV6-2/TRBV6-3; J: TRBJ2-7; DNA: TGTGCCAGCAGTTACGGCCCAGCGGGAGGATCCTACGAGCAGTACTTC; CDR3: CASSYGPAGGSYEQYF
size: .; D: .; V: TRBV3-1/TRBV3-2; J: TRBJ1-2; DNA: TGTGCCAGCAGCCAGGCTAACGGGGGTTATGGCTACACCTTC; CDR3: CASSQANGGYGYTF
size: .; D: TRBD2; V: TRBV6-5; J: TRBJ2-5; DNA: TGTGCCAGCAGTCAGGGACTAGCGGTCGGGGAGACCCAGTACTTC; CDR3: CASSQGLAVGETQYF
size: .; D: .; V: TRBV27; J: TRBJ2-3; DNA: TGTGCCAGCAGTTCCCGAGGCACAGATACGCAGTATTTT; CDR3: CASSSRGTDTQYF
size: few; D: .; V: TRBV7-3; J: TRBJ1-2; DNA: TGTGCCAGCAGCCCGGACAGCTCTAACTATGGCTACACCTTC; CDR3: CASSPDSSNYGYTF
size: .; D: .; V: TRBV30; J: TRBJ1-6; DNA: TGTGCCTCCCAATCGGGGGGATCACCCCTCCACTTT; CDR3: CASQSGGSPLHF
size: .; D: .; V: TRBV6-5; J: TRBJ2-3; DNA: TGTGCCAGCAGTATGAAGGGGGGGAATACGCAGTATTTT; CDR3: CASSMKGGNTQYF
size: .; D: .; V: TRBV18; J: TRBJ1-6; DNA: TGTGCCAGCTCACCGACAGGTGGTAGCTCCTATAATTCACCCCTCCACTTT; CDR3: CASSPTGGSSYNSPLHF
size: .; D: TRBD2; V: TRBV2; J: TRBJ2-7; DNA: TGTGCCAGCAGGGGAGGGACTAGCGCCAACGAGCAGTACTTC; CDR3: CASRGGTSANEQYF
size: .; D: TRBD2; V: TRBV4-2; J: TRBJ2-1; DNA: TGTGCCAGCAGCCAAGATAGGGGACTAGCGTCAAATGAGCAGTTCTTC; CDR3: CASSQDRGLASNEQFF
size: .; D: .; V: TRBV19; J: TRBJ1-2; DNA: TGTGCCAGTAGCCCCGGGGTGCTTAACTATGGCTACACCTTC; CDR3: CASSPGVLNYGYTF
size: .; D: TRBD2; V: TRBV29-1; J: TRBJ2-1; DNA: TGCAGCGTTGGGCTGGGAGGGGTCTCTGAGCAGTTCTTC; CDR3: CSVGLGGVSEQFF
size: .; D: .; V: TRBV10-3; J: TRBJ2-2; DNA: TGTGCCATCACCCGAGGAGGGGTGGGAGTGGGCACCGGGGAGCTGTTTTTT; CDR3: CAITRGGVGVGTGELFF
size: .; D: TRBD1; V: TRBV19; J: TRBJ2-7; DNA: TGTGCCAGTAGTATAGGACAGGGAGTCGCCTACGAGCAGTACTTC; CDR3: CASSIGQGVAYEQYF
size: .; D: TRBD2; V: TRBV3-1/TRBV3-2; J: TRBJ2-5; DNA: TGTGCCAGCAGCCAAGGGAAAACTAGCGGGCAAGAGACCCAGTACTTC; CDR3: CASSQGKTSGQETQYF
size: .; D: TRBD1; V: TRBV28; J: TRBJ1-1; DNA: TGTGCCAGCAGTTTACGACAGGGGTTCACTGAAGCTTTCTTT; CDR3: CASSLRQGFTEAFF
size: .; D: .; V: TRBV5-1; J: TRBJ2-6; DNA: TGCGCCAGCAGCTTGGAATCCTATGGGGCCAACGTCCTGACTTTC; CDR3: CASSLESYGANVLTF
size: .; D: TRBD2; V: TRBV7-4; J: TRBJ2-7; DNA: TGTGCCAGCAGCCCCCTTTATCCACTAGCGAACCGGGGGAGCTCCTACGAGCAGTACTTC; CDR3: CASSPLYPLANRGSSYEQYF
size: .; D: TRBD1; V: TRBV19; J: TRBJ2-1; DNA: TGTGCCAGTACCGTGACAGGGGGCCCTTACAATGAGCAGTTCTTC; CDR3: CASTVTGGPYNEQFF
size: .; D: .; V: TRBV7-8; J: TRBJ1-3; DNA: TGTGCCAGCAGCGCAGGAGGGGCTGGAAACACCATATATTTT; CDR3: CASSAGGAGNTIYF
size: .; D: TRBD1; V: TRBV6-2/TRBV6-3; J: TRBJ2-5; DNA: TGTGCCAGCAGCGGGGCTTCCGGGACAGGGGGCACGGAGACCCAGTACTTC; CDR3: CASSGASGTGGTETQYF
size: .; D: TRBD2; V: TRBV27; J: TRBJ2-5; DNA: TGTGCCAGCACCCCCAATAGCGGGAGGTGGGAGACCCAGTACTTC; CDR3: CASTPNSGRWETQYF
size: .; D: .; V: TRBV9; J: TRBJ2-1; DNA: TGTGCCAGCAGCCCCCGACTAGTTTACAATGAGCAGTTCTTC; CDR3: CASSPRLVYNEQFF
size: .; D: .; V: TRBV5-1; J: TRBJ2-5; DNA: TGCGCCAGCAGCTTGGCAGGCCCGGGGGAGACCCAGTACTTC; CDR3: CASSLAGPGETQYF
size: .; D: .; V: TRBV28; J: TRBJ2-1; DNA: TGTGCCAGCAGTCCCCTGGGCAGGGAGCAGTTCTTC; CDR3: CASSPLGREQFF
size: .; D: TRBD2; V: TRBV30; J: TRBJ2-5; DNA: TGTGCCTGGAGTACTAGCGGGGCTCAAGAGACCCAGTACTTC; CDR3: CAWSTSGAQETQYF
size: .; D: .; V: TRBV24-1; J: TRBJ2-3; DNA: TGTGCCACCAGCCCAGGGGTGGGGTGGGCAGATACGCAGTATTTT; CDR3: CATSPGVGWADTQYF
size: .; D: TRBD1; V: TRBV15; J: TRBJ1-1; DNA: TGTGCCACCAGCGACAGTCCAGGGGGTTACACTGAAGCTTTCTTT; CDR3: CATSDSPGGYTEAFF
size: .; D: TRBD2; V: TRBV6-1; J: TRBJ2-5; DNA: TGTGCCAGCAGTGAAGCCCGGGCTAGCGGCCTCGAGGGTTGGGAGACCCAGTACTTC; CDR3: CASSEARASGLEGWETQYF
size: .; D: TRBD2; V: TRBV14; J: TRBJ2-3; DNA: TGTGCCAGCAGCCTAGCGGGAGCAGATACGCAGTATTTT; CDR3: CASSLAGADTQYF
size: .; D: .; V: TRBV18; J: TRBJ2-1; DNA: TGTGCCAGCTCACCAGGGGAGAATCGGGATTTGGGCAAGTTCTTC; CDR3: CASSPGENRDLGKFF
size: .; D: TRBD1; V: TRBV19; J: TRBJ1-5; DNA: TGTGCCAGTAGCCTCCCGGACAGGGGTGTTCAGCCCCAGCATTTT; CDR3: CASSLPDRGVQPQHF
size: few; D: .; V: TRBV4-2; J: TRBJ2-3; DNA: TGTGCCAGCAGCCAAGGGGGGCTAGCTAGCACAGATACGCAGTATTTT; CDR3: CASSQGGLASTDTQYF
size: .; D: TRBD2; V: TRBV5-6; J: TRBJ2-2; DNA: TGTGCCAGCAGCTGGAGGAGAGGGACTATGAACACCGGGGAGCTGTTTTTT; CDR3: CASSWRRGTMNTGELFF